The 31 T cell receptor beta chains reported below all come from one sample, sequenced in a study of T cell responses to AZD1222 COVID-19 vaccine. The data were produced by immunoSEQ multiplex PCR, yet TCRdb's version contains in-frame clones alone and is incomplete. This table holds approximately 30,000 clones, 80% to 90% found once. The specimen was peripheral blood, collected on day 0 of AZD1222 vaccination. The receptors were gathered from an adult in good health.

V is TRBV5-1 and J is TRBJ1-1; D remains ambiguous. V dropped 0 bases and J dropped 1 base, with 10 bases sitting between them. This CDR3 region has 15 residues. Germline values: CDR1 SGHRS, CDR2 YFSETQ. The CDR3 sequence is CASSLAGPGNTEAFF. DNA for the CDR3: TGCGCCAGCAGCTTGGCCGGTCCGGGGAACACTGAAGCTTTCTTT. Full variable domain (outside the CDR3, taken from reference TRBV5-1 and TRBJ1-1): KAGVTQTPRYLIKTRGQQVTLSCSPISGHRSVSWYQQTPGQGLQFLFEYFSETQRNKGNFPGRFSGRQFSNSRSEMNVSTLELGDSALYLCASSLAGPGNTEAFFGQGTRLTVV.

Only a few counts were recorded for this clone. This chain links TRBV2 with TRBJ1-1; no clear D gene. The V and J ends lost 6 bases and 1 base respectively, with 12 bases between them. CDR1 is SNHLY, CDR2 FYNNEI, per germline. The CDR3 totals 14 residues. CDR3 in DNA: TGTGCCAGCAGGGTAAAGCAAGGGAACACTGAAGCTTTCTTT. This gives the protein CASRVKQGNTEAFF. Variable domain in full (rest from reference TRBV2 and TRBJ1-1): EPEVTQTPSHQVTQMGQEVILRCVPISNHLYFYWYRQILGQKVEFLVSFYNNEISEKSEIFDDQFSVERPDGSNFTLKIRSTKLEDSAMYFCASRVKQGNTEAFFGQGTRLTVV.

The genes are TRBV9 and TRBJ2-7, with 7 bases identical to TRBD1. CDR3 length: 16 residues. Trimming took 0 bases from V and 2 from J; bases not matched to a gene: 8. Germline CDR1 and CDR2: SGDLS and YYNGEE. CDR3 sequence reads: CASSVATDRATYEQYF. Written as DNA, the CDR3 is TGTGCCAGCAGCGTAGCAACCGACAGGGCTACCTACGAGCAGTACTTC.

Remarks on this clone: The sample carries other DNA sequences with the same CDR3. The gene calls are TRBV2 and TRBJ2-1; D may be TRBD1 (7 bases). Germline CDR1 is SNHLY and CDR2 is FYNNEI. This CDR3 has 13 amino acids. V was clipped by 7 bases and J by 6 bases, with 13 bases between them. The CDR3 sequence is CASKGQGGNEQFF. CDR3 nucleotide sequence: TGTGCCAGCAAGGGCCAGGGGGGCAATGAGCAGTTCTTC.

The chain combines TRBV7-8 with TRBJ2-3; D remains ambiguous. This CDR3 has 14 residues. Between the trimmed V and J ends, which lost 1 base and 1 base, there was a span of 6 bases. The germline gives CDR1 SGHVS, CDR2 FQNEAQ. CDR3 nucleotides: TGTGCCAGCAGCTTAGAGGGCGGCACAGATACGCAGTATTTT. This encodes CASSLEGGTDTQYF.

CDR3 region: CASSLGALLTDTQYF. For the CDR3, the DNA is TGCGCCAGCAGCTTGGGCGCCCTCCTCACAGATACGCAGTATTTT. This chain uses TRBV5-1 with TRBJ2-3; D uncertain. V gave up 0 bases and J gave up 2 bases, with 10 bases separating them. This CDR3 is 15 amino acids long. From germline, CDR1 is SGHRS and CDR2 YFSETQ.

This chain connects TRBV5-4 to TRBJ2-5; D could derive from TRBD1 or TRBD2 (5 bases each). This CDR3 region has 17 residues. Between the trimmed V and J ends, which lost 4 bases and 0 bases, there was a span of 19 bases. Germline lookup yields CDR1 SGHNT and CDR2 YYREEE (reference sequence). CDR3: CASSPGRQKQYQETQYF. The CDR3 DNA reads as TGTGCCAGCAGCCCGGGACGACAGAAACAGTACCAAGAGACCCAGTACTTC.

This clone was counted only a few times. This chain links TRBV19 with TRBJ1-1; D gene unclear. V was cut by 7 bases and J by 4 bases, with 7 bases left in between. Germline CDR1 is LNHDA and CDR2 is SQIVND (reference sequence). The CDR3 has 11 amino acids. The CDR3 loop reads CASNDFTEAFF. The CDR3, as DNA: TGTGCCAGTAATGACTTCACTGAAGCTTTCTTT. Supplemented by reference TRBV19 and TRBJ1-1, the full variable domain reads DGGITQSPKYLFRKEGQNVTLSCEQNLNHDAMYWYRQDPGQGLRLIYYSQIVNDFQKGDIAEGYSVSREKKESFPLTVTSAQKNPTAFYLCASNDFTEAFFGQGTRLTVV.

This sequence joins TRBV28 and TRBJ2-7; D is possibly TRBD1 or TRBD2 (5 bases each). V lost 3 bases to trimming and J lost 6 bases, with 21 bases between them. Per germline, CDR1 MDHEN and CDR2 SYDVKM. The CDR3 is 16 amino acids. CDR3 sequence reads: CASSFRGKIGNLEQYF. The CDR3 nucleotides read TGTGCCAGCAGTTTTAGGGGCAAAATCGGGAATCTCGAGCAGTACTTC.

This chain links TRBV30 with TRBJ1-1; 8 bases are shared with TRBD1. J gave up 0 bases and V 3 bases, and 6 bases lay outside the gene matches. The CDR3 contains 15 residues. Germline CDR1 reads GTSNPN; CDR2 reads SVGIG (reference sequence). The DNA of the CDR3 is TGTGCCTGGAGGAGGACAGGGACGGTGAACACTGAAGCTTTCTTT. It codes for CAWRRTGTVNTEAFF.

The genes are TRBV2 and TRBJ1-6; a weak D match, TRBD1 (5 bases). Germline V gene sequence: CDR1 SNHLY, CDR2 FYNNEI. This CDR3 contains 15 residues. Trimming took off 2 bases at V and 3 bases at J, with 8 bases between the two ends. The CDR3 region is CASSEQGFYNSPLHF. CDR3 coding DNA: TGTGCCAGCAGTGAACAGGGTTTCTATAATTCACCCCTCCACTTT. Supplemented by reference TRBV2 and TRBJ1-6, the full variable domain reads EPEVTQTPSHQVTQMGQEVILRCVPISNHLYFYWYRQILGQKVEFLVSFYNNEISEKSEIFDDQFSVERPDGSNFTLKIRSTKLEDSAMYFCASSEQGFYNSPLHFGNGTRLTVT.

This clone was seen a single time. The CDR3 loop reads CASGLRLAGVQETQYF. DNA of the CDR3: TGTGCTAGTGGTTTGAGACTAGCGGGGGTCCAAGAGACCCAGTACTTC. This chain connects TRBV12-5 to TRBJ2-5, with 12 bases aligning to TRBD2. Germline V lookup: CDR1 LGHNT, CDR2 FRNRAP. The trim removed 2 bases at V and 1 base at J, leaving 2 bases unmatched. The length of the CDR3 is 16 residues.

V usage is TRBV19 and J usage is TRBJ2-6, with D possibly being TRBD1 (6 bases). The ends were cut back, 3 bases at V and 1 base at J, with 16 bases in the middle. Germline CDR1 and CDR2: LNHDA and SQIVND (reference sequence). This CDR3 is 18 amino acids long. The CDR3 DNA sequence: TGTGCCAGTAGTATGTTCCAGGGGCGTAGGTCTGGGGCCAACGTCCTGACTTTC. This translates into CASSMFQGRRSGANVLTF.

V and J are TRBV12-3 or TRBV12-4 and TRBJ1-6; D may be TRBD1 (6 bases). The CDR3 runs 13 residues. The V end was cut by 6 bases, the J end by 10 bases, with 13 bases between. CDR3 sequence reads: CASRNRVGSPLHF. CDR3 nucleotide sequence: TGTGCCAGCAGGAACAGGGTGGGATCACCCCTCCACTTT.

The J gene is TRBJ2-4, the V gene TRBV28; 7 bases are a match to TRBD1. Germline V gene data show CDR1 as MDHEN and CDR2 as SYDVKM. The V gene end was trimmed by 2 bases and the J gene end by 8 bases; junction bases not matched to a gene: 6. The CDR3 spans 14 residues. The CDR3 region is CASSLRQGRDIQYF. As DNA, the CDR3 is TGTGCCAGCAGTTTAAGACAGGGACGCGACATTCAGTACTTC.

The chain is built from TRBV28 and TRBJ2-6, with a tentative D call TRBD1 (5 bases). Germline V CDR1 and CDR2: MDHEN, SYDVKM. This CDR3 spans 15 amino acids. V shed 3 bases and J shed 1 base, with 7 bases lying between them. The CDR3 DNA reads TGTGCCAGCAGTTTGGGGCCTTCTGGGGCCAACGTCCTGACTTTC. This translates into CASSLGPSGANVLTF.

This clone was counted a few times. This chain links TRBV4-2 with TRBJ1-2, with no clear D. V was shortened by 0 bases and J by 0 bases, with 11 bases between the two germline ends. This CDR3 has 16 amino acids. The germline V gene has CDR1 LGHNA and CDR2 YNFKEQ. This chain's CDR3 is CASSQEVGSPNYGYTF. The DNA of the CDR3 is TGTGCCAGCAGCCAAGAAGTTGGGTCCCCTAACTATGGCTACACCTTC.

The V call is TRBV7-9, the J call TRBJ2-5; TRBD2 aligns across 9 bases. The V segment lost 7 bases and the J segment 5 bases; nucleotides outside the gene matches: 20. The CDR3 has 18 amino acids. Germline loops: CDR1 SEHNR, CDR2 FQNEAQ (reference sequence). CDR3: CASTVPSLAGTRAETQYF. In DNA, the CDR3 is TGTGCCAGCACCGTTCCGTCCCTAGCGGGGACGCGGGCGGAGACCCAGTACTTC.

The DNA for the CDR3 is TGCGCCAGCAGTCCCTCCGGGACCCCAGGCCCATACAATGAGCAGTTCTTC. This gives the protein CASSPSGTPGPYNEQFF. The chain combines TRBV5-1 with TRBJ2-1, with D perhaps matching TRBD1 or TRBD2 (5 bases each). The CDR3 loop spans 17 amino acids. Germline CDR1 SGHRS, CDR2 YFSETQ. Trimming stripped 5 bases from V and 4 bases from J, with 22 bases between.

The chain carries TRBV7-8 and TRBJ1-1; D remains ambiguous. Per germline, CDR1 SGHVS and CDR2 FQNEAQ. The V gene lost 1 base and the J gene lost 0 bases, with 3 bases spanning the gap. This CDR3 region has 13 residues. As DNA, the CDR3 is TGTGCCAGCAGCTTAGATATGAACACTGAAGCTTTCTTT. It codes for CASSLDMNTEAFF.

The chain is built from TRBV28 and TRBJ2-3, with D unclear. Trimming left V 1 base short and J 2 bases short, with 13 bases between. The CDR3 is 16 residues long. In germline, CDR1 is MDHEN, CDR2 SYDVKM. For the CDR3, the DNA is TGTGCCAGCAGTTTATTCCCCTCTAGTCTCACAGATACGCAGTATTTT. Translating gives CASSLFPSSLTDTQYF.

The chain has TRBV7-3 and TRBJ2-1, with 14 bases lining up with TRBD2. Germline V gives CDR1 SGHTA, CDR2 FQGTGA. The CDR3 covers 17 residues. With 4 bases clipped from V and 5 bases from J, the junction kept 7 bases outside the gene matches. This CDR3 reads CASSSRGLAGADNEQFF. CDR3 DNA sequence: TGTGCCAGCAGCTCCCGGGGACTAGCGGGAGCTGACAATGAGCAGTTCTTC.

This clone was recorded once. V and J are TRBV28 and TRBJ1-3; no reliable D call. Germline V gives CDR1 MDHEN, CDR2 SYDVKM. Trimming pared 5 bases from V and 0 bases from J, leaving 14 bases between. The CDR3 consists of 16 residues. The CDR3 DNA reads as TGTGCCAGCAGTACCAACCTCCTGGGCTCTGGAAACACCATATATTTT. This codes for CASSTNLLGSGNTIYF.

V is TRBV5-1 and J is TRBJ1-1, with 8 bases matching TRBD1. Trimming took 2 bases from V and 4 from J; bases not matched to a gene: 4. Germline CDR1 SGHRS, CDR2 YFSETQ. CDR3 size: 14 residues. The CDR3 protein is CASSFQGASTEAFF. Here the CDR3 DNA reads TGCGCCAGCAGCTTCCAGGGGGCGTCCACTGAAGCTTTCTTT. Looking up the rest from reference TRBV5-1 and TRBJ1-1 gives the full variable domain: KAGVTQTPRYLIKTRGQQVTLSCSPISGHRSVSWYQQTPGQGLQFLFEYFSETQRNKGNFPGRFSGRQFSNSRSEMNVSTLELGDSALYLCASSFQGASTEAFFGQGTRLTVV.

This chain connects TRBV6-2 or TRBV6-3 to TRBJ1-2, with TRBD1 matching over 8 bases. The CDR3 has 14 amino acids. V lost 2 bases and J lost 8; bases outside the gene matches: 7. Germline V gene lookup returns CDR1 MNHEY and CDR2 SVGEGT. The CDR3 reads CASSYPGTGDGYTF. DNA for the CDR3: TGTGCCAGCAGTTACCCCGGGACAGGAGACGGCTACACCTTC.

This chain joins TRBV30 and TRBJ1-2; D might be TRBD1 (6 bases). Germline lookup yields CDR1 GTSNPN and CDR2 SVGIG (reference sequence). V gave up 1 base and J gave up 2 bases, with 8 bases separating them. The CDR3 is made up of 13 amino acids. CDR3 DNA sequence: TGTGCCTGGAGTGGACAGGAGAACTATGGCTACACCTTC. Protein sequence: CAWSGQENYGYTF.

This clone is large. The gene calls are TRBV5-1 and TRBJ1-1, with 7 bases aligning to TRBD1. This CDR3 comprises 17 residues. The germline gives CDR1 SGHRS, CDR2 YFSETQ. J was trimmed by 3 bases and V by 4 bases; bases with no gene match: 15. The CDR3 protein is CASSPTKTGTLHTEAFF. Here the CDR3 DNA reads TGCGCCAGCAGCCCAACGAAGACAGGGACCCTCCACACTGAAGCTTTCTTT.

The chain uses TRBV2 and TRBJ1-1; 8 bases fit TRBD1. V was pared by 6 bases and J by 0 bases, with 3 bases of the junction left unmatched. From germline, CDR1 is SNHLY and CDR2 FYNNEI. CDR3 length: 14 residues. CDR3 sequence reads: CASRRTGMNTEAFF. The CDR3 bases are TGTGCCAGCAGGAGGACAGGGATGAACACTGAAGCTTTCTTT.

The chain carries TRBV7-8 and TRBJ2-1; no definite D call. V lost 3 bases, J lost 9 bases, and 9 bases lay in between. The CDR3 loop spans 12 amino acids. Germline CDR1 reads SGHVS; CDR2 reads FQNEAQ. In DNA, the CDR3 is TGTGCCAGCAGCTTCTCGCGCGGTGAGCAGTTCTTC. Protein: CASSFSRGEQFF.

J is TRBJ2-7 and V is TRBV18; D may be TRBD1 (6 bases). The CDR3 consists of 14 residues. Deletions cut 0 bases from V and 5 bases from J, with 11 bases between. Germline-derived CDR1 and CDR2 are KGHSH and LQKENI. The CDR3 is CASSPPARGNEQYF. In DNA, the CDR3 is TGTGCCAGCTCACCACCTGCCAGGGGCAACGAGCAGTACTTC. Variable domain in full (rest from reference TRBV18 and TRBJ2-7): NAGVMQNPRHLVRRRGQEARLRCSPMKGHSHVYWYRQLPEEGLKFMVYLQKENIIDESGMPKERFSAEFPKEGPSILRIQQVVRGDSAAYFCASSPPARGNEQYFGPGTRLTVT.

The chain recombines TRBV6-5 with TRBJ2-1, with D tentatively TRBD1 (5 bases). V lost 0 bases and J lost 14, with 17 bases in between. The CDR3 has 14 residues. Germline assignment: CDR1 MNHEY and CDR2 SVGAGI. CDR3 loop: CASSYSLAGSSEFF. Written as DNA, the CDR3 is TGTGCCAGCAGTTACTCCCTCGCAGGGTCGTCGGAGTTCTTC.